The 2 T cell receptor beta chains in this list originate from one sample, sequenced in a study of post-analysis software for immune sequencing data. The library was made from cDNA and included unique molecular identifiers. TCRdb ran MiXCR on the PCR reads and lists one entry per CDR3 protein. The table shows around 440,000 distinct CDR3 sequences, with nearly 45% occurring only once. Whole-study findings and limits: Patients used about five TRBV segments, including TRBV5-6, TRBV5-1 and TRBV20-1, more often than controls.

Antigens of these TCRs are unknown. The sample comprised blood. The receptors were sampled from a girl under 18 with multiple sclerosis.

This clonotype was observed a handful of times. The gene calls are TRBV27 and TRBJ2-7, with 7 bases fitting TRBD2. The J segment lost 1 base and the V segment lost 6 bases, leaving 6 bases of the junction unmatched. The CDR3 sequence is 14 residues long. CDR1 and CDR2 (germline): MNHEY, SMNVEV (reference sequence). CDR3 loop: CASRSAGLSYEQYF. CDR3 nucleotides: TGTGCCAGCAGGTCAGCGGGACTTTCCTACGAGCAGTACTTC.

This clonotype has just a few counts. This sequence joins TRBV5-6 and TRBJ2-5, with 11 bases that match TRBD2. J was trimmed by 2 bases and V by 1 base; bases with no gene match: 7. Germline V gives CDR1 SGHDT, CDR2 YYEEEE. The CDR3 contains 17 residues. The CDR3 DNA sequence: TGTGCCAGCAGCTTGCTTGGGGGACTAGCGGATCAAGAGACCCAGTACTTC. Its protein product is CASSLLGGLADQETQYF.